This entry describes one TCR beta chain. CDR1 is MDHEN, CDR2 SYDVKM, per germline. The V and J ends lost 3 bases and 2 bases, in that order; junction bases with no gene match: 4. This CDR3 is built from 14 residues. This sample was taken from a study of T cell changes during pregnancy in multiple sclerosis. Assay: immunoSEQ multiplex PCR; the TCRdb copy retains only in-frame clones and omits some. The repertoire holds some 45,000 clones, just under 95% seen once, with 5.9% in the top ten. Sequenced material: CD8+ T cells from peripheral blood mononuclear cells, taken in the first trimester of pregnancy. This sequence joins TRBV28 and TRBJ2-7; TRBD2 aligns across 7 bases. The sequence was obtained from a female donor with multiple sclerosis, enrolled in a pregnancy study. The chain's CDR3 is CASSFRSGTYEQYF. Written as DNA, the CDR3 is TGTGCCAGCAGTTTTAGGAGCGGGACCTACGAGCAGTACTTC.